The present T cell receptor beta chain was sequenced within a study of blood T cell repertoires in COVID-19. The protocol was immunoSEQ multiplex PCR, while the TCRdb copy is restricted to in-frame clones and leaves out a portion. The sample comprises some 230,000 clones, about 80% of which are singletons, and about 1.3% rests with the top ten. The CDR3 totals 17 residues. V gave up 2 bases and J gave up 0 bases; unmatched junction bases: 6. From germline, CDR1 is KGHSH and CDR2 LQKENI. Sequencing was carried out using PBMCs or T cells enriched from blood (not recorded which). The chain links TRBV18 to TRBJ1-5, with TRBD1 matching over 8 bases. The sequence derives from a woman aged 35 to 49 with acute COVID-19. The CDR3, as DNA: TGTGCCAGCTCACCAAGCCAACAGGGGGGTAGCAATCAGCCCCAGCATTTT. This gives the protein CASSPSQQGGSNQPQHF.